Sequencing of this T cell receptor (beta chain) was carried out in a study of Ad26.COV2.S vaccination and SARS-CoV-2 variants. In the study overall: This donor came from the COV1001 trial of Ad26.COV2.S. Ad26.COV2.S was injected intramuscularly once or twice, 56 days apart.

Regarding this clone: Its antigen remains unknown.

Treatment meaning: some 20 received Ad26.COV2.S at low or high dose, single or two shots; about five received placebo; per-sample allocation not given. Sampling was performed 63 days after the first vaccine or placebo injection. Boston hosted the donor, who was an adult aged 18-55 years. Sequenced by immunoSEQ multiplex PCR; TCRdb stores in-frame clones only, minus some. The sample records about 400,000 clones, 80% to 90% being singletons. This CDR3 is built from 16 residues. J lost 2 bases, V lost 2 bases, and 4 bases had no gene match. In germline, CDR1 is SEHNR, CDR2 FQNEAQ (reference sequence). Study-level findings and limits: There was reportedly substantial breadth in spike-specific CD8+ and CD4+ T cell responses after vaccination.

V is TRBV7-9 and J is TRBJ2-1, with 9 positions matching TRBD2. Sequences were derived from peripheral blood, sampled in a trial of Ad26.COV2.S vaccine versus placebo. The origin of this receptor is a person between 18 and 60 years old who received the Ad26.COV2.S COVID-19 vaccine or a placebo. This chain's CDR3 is CASSLLAGVPYNEQFF. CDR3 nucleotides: TGTGCCAGCAGCTTATTAGCGGGGGTACCCTACAATGAGCAGTTCTTC.